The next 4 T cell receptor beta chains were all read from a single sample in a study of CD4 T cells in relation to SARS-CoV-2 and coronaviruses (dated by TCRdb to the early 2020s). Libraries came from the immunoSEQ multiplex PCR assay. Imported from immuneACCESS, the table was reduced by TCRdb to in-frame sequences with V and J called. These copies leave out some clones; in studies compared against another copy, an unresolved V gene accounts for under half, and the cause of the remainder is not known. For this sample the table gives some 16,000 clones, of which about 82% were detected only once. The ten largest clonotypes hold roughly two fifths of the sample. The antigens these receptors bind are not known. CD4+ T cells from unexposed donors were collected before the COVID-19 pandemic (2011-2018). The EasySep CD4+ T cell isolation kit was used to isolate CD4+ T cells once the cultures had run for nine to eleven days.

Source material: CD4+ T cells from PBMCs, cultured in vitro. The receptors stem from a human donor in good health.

Written as DNA, the CDR3 is TGCGCCAGCAGCAGGGGGGAAGTCAACTATGGCTACACCTTC. Translated, it gives CASSRGEVNYGYTF. This chain joins TRBV5-1 and TRBJ1-2; perhaps TRBD1 as D (6 bases). CDR3 length: 14 residues. V lost 4 bases to trimming and J lost 2 bases, with 12 bases between them. Germline-derived CDR1 and CDR2 are SGHRS and YFSETQ.

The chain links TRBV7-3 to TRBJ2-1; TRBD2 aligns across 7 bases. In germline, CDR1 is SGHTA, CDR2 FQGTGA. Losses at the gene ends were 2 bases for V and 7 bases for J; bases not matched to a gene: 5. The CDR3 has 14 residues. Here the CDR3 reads CASSLVGGPNEQFF. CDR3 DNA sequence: TGTGCCAGCAGCTTAGTGGGAGGGCCGAATGAGCAGTTCTTC. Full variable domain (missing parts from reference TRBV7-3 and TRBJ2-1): GAGVSQTPSNKVTEKGKYVELRCDPISGHTALYWYRQSLGQGPEFLIYFQGTGAADDSGLPNDRFFAVRPEGSVSTLKIQRTERGDSAVYLCASSLVGGPNEQFFGPGTRLTVL.

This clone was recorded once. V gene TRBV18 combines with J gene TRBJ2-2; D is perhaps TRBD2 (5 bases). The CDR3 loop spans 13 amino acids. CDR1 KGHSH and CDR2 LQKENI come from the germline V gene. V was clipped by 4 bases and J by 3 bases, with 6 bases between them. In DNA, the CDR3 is TGTGCCAGCTCACAGGGAGACACCGGGGAGCTGTTTTTT. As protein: CASSQGDTGELFF.

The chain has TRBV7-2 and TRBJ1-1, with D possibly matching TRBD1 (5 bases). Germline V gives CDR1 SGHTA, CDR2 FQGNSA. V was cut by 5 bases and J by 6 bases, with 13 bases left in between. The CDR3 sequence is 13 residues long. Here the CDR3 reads CASSHYEGPEAFF. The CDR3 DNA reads TGTGCCAGCAGCCACTACGAGGGGCCTGAAGCTTTCTTT. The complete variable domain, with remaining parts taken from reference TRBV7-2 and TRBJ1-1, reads GAGVSQSPSNKVTEKGKDVELRCDPISGHTALYWYRQSLGQGLEFLIYFQGNSAPDKSGLPSDRFSAERTGGSVSTLTIQRTQQEDSAVYLCASSHYEGPEAFFGQGTRLTVV.